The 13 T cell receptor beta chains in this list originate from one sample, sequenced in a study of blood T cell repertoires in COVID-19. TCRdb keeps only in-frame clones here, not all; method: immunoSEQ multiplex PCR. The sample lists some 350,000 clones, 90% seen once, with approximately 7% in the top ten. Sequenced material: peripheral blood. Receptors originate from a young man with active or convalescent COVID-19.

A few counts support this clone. CDR3 sequence: CASSANHRGETQYF. In DNA form, the CDR3 reads TGTGCCAGCAGCGCCAACCACAGGGGAGAGACCCAGTACTTC. The chain uses TRBV9 and TRBJ2-5, with 7 bases fitting TRBD1. The V and J ends lost 3 bases and 4 bases, in that order; junction bases with no gene match: 6. The CDR3 loop spans 14 amino acids. Germline-derived CDR1 and CDR2 are SGDLS and YYNGEE.

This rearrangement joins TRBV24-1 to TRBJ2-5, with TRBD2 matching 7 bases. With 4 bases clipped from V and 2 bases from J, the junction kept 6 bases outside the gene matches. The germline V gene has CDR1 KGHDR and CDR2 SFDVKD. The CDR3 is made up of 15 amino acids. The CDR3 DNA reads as TGTGCCACCAGTGAGCACGGGACTATACAAGAGACCCAGTACTTC. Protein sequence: CATSEHGTIQETQYF.

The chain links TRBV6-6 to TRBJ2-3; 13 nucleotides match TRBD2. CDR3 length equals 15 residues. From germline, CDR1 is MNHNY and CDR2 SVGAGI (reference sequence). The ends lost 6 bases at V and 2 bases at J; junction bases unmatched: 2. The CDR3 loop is CASRTSGGFTDTQYF. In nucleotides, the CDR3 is TGTGCCAGCAGGACTAGCGGGGGGTTCACAGATACGCAGTATTTT.

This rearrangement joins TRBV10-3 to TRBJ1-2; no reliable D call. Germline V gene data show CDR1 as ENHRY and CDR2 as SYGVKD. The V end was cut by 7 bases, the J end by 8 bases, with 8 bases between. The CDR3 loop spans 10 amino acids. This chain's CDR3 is CAIIMAGYTF. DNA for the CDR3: TGTGCCATCATTATGGCCGGCTACACCTTC.

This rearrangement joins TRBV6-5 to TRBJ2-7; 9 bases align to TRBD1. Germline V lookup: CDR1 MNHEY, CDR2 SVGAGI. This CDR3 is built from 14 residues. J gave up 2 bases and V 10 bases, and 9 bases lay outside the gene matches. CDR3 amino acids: CATRPGQGPYEQYF. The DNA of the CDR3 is TGTGCCACTCGACCGGGACAGGGTCCCTACGAGCAGTACTTC.

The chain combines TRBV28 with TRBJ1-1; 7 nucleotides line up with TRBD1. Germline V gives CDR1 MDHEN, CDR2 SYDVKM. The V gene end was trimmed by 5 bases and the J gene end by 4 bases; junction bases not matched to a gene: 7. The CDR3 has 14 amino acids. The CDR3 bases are TGTGCCAGCAGTACACACACAGGGGTCACTGAAGCTTTCTTT. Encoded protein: CASSTHTGVTEAFF. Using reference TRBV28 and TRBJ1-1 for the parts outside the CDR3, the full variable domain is DVKVTQSSRYLVKRTGEKVFLECVQDMDHENMFWYRQDPGLGLRLIYFSYDVKMKEKGDIPEGYSVSREKKERFSLILESASTNQTSMYLCASSTHTGVTEAFFGQGTRLTVV.

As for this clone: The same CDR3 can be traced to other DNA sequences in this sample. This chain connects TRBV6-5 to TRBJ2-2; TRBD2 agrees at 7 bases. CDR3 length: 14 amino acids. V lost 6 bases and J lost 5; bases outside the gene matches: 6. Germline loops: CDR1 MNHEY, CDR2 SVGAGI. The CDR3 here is CASSSGRGTGELFF. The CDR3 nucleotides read TGTGCCAGCAGCTCAGGGCGGGGGACCGGGGAGCTGTTTTTT.

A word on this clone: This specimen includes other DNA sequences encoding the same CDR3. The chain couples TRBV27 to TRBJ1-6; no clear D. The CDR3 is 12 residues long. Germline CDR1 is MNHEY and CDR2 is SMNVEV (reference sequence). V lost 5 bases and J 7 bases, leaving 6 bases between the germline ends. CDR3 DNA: TGTGCCAGCAGTCTATTAAATTCACCCCTCCACTTT. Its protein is CASSLLNSPLHF.

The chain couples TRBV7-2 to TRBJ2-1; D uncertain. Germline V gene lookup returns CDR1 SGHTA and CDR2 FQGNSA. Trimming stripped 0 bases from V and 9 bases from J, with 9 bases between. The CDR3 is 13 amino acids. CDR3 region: CASSLATAGEQFF. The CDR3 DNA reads TGTGCCAGCAGCTTAGCAACCGCCGGTGAGCAGTTCTTC.

The CDR3 protein is CASSLAEDQPQHF. For the CDR3, the DNA is TGTGCCAGCAGCTTAGCGGAGGATCAGCCCCAGCATTTT. The chain employs TRBV11-2 and TRBJ1-5; no clear D. Trimming stripped 1 base from V and 5 bases from J, with 6 bases between. Germline V lookup: CDR1 SGHAT, CDR2 FQNNGV. The CDR3 has 13 amino acids.

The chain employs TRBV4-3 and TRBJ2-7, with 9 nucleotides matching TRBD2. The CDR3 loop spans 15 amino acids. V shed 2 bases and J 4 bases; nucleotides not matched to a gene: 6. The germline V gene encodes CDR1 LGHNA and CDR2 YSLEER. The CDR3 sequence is CASSQFSSGVYEQYF. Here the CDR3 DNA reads TGCGCCAGCAGCCAATTCTCTAGCGGGGTTTACGAGCAGTACTTC.

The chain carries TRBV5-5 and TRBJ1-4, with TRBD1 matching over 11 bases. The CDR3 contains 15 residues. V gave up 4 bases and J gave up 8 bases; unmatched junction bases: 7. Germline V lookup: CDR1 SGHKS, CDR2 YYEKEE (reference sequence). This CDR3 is CASSAEGQGEEKLFF. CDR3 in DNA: TGTGCCAGCAGCGCGGAGGGACAGGGGGAGGAAAAACTGTTTTTT.

CDR3 residues: CASSFSDRWNEKLFF. CDR3 DNA: TGTGCCAGCAGCTTCTCGGACAGGTGGAATGAAAAACTGTTTTTT. V is TRBV5-4 and J is TRBJ1-4, with 7 bases aligning to TRBD1. J was trimmed by 5 bases and V by 2 bases; bases with no gene match: 6. CDR3 length equals 15 residues. The V gene's germline CDR1 is SGHNT and CDR2 YYREEE (reference sequence).